This T cell receptor (beta chain) was found in a study of cytomegalovirus exposure and HLA in healthy donors (dated by TCRdb to the late 2010s). For the wider study: In an earlier analysis of fewer than 750 of the donors, less than 350 Gb of sequence data and roughly 100 million unique TCR beta sequences from 180 million or so T cells were reported. Along with the approximately 670-subject first cohort, a separate validation cohort of over a hundred different subjects was used. Typing coverage varied by locus: roughly 620-640 donors for A, B, C, DRB1 and DQB1; about 520 for DQA1; over 600 for DPA1; approximately 450 for DPB1. Alongside the repertoire data, information on donor age, sex, ethnicity and CMV serostatus was compiled. The aim of the study was to test whether cataloging public T cell receptors could identify signatures of past pathogen exposure. Across around 400 genotyped donors of the cohort, an average of roughly 200,000 unique TCR beta nucleotide sequences per donor were sequenced, and around 19% of those sequences were non-productive. Genome-wide SNP genotypes for about 65% of the roughly 700 donors were used in a later genetic analysis, which treated that subset as a discovery cohort. An earlier analysis of 587 of the donors used high-throughput TCR beta sequencing to judge whether each TCR beta V gene segment behaved as functional or pseudogenic. To predict cytomegalovirus infection status, the study brought together high-throughput TCR immunosequencing, statistical association of individual TCRs with disease status, and machine learning. Among the roughly 400 genotyped donors, around 79% belonged to the genetic ancestry cluster associated with self-reported Caucasian donors. The study used immunosequencing to profile the T cell repertoires of hundreds of subjects and linked those repertoires to cytomegalovirus serostatus. Rather than using new phenotypic data, the later analysis identified candidate immune exposures from TCR beta sequences and from how often those sequences occurred across donors. To study patterns of TCR occurrence, a later analysis re-analyzed previously published TCR beta repertoires from 500 to 850 donors and added high-resolution HLA genotyping. Every discovery cohort repertoire had been produced on one sequencing platform. HLA typing covered class I and class II loci at four-digit resolution. Because of strong linkage in the cohort, roughly five DR-DQ haplotypes were treated as single units for association and clustering. Approximately 330 gigabases of sequencing data and around 85 million unique TCR sequences made up an early release that covered several hundred HLA-typed donors.

The cohort was made up of hundreds of healthy bone marrow donors. At the time of sampling, all cohort members were nominally healthy, though unrecorded immune exposures were likely present. The donor tested CMV seronegative, placing the donor among the roughly 340 seronegative members of the cohort. Every donor gave a peripheral blood sample, and the peripheral blood mononuclear cells from that sample were used for TCR beta sequencing. The Qiagen DNeasy Blood Extraction Kit was used to extract genomic DNA from the blood cell samples. CDR3 length: 13 amino acids, cysteine to phenylalanine. The kept DNA is CDR3 alone, 39 bases in frame from the first base. CDR1 is given as SGHRS and CDR2 as YFSETQ, both from the germline V gene. V is cut back by 4 bases and J by 3 bases, with 4 bases in the junction unmatched. The library was generated by the immunoSEQ multiplex PCR assay. The multiplex PCR relied on a mix of 60 forward primers for TCR Vbeta segments and 13 reverse primers for TCR Jbeta segments. A multiplex PCR assay on genomic DNA amplified the CDR3 region of rearranged TCR beta genes. The amplified TCR beta libraries were sequenced on the Illumina HiSeq System as 87-base-pair reads. The study's processing was this. A later analysis tallied around 82 million unique TCR beta chains across the 610 or so repertoires, and roughly 11 million of those chains were shared by two or more donors. Raw reads were error-corrected and collapsed into unique sequences with a nearest-neighbor algorithm that merged closely related sequences to remove PCR and sequencing errors. V, D and J gene segments were assigned by aligning CDR3 sequences to IMGT reference sequences. For a sequence to be retained, a match of at least six nucleotides was required to both a V gene segment and a J gene segment. Rearrangements were called productive when the CDR3 lacked stop codons and stayed in frame with V and J; all others were non-productive. Following IMGT convention, CDR3 was defined as the stretch from the second conserved V-encoded cysteine to the conserved J-encoded phenylalanine. In an earlier analysis of roughly 610 of the donors, sequences lacking an unambiguous match to a single V gene segment were excluded. An earlier analysis of a few hundred of the donors classified V segments as functional when productive rearrangements were above 56.7% and as segregating when the standard deviation between donors was above 5%. A statistical classification framework was built for diagnosing cytomegalovirus status from the catalog of TCR beta chain sequences. In a later analysis, TCR nucleotide sequences were compared against IMGT/GENE-DB human TR gene sequences so that V and J genes could be assigned. Using the TCRdist pipeline, a later analysis assigned CDR3 sequences along with most-parsimonious VDJ recombination scenarios. A later analysis defined each TCR beta chain by its CDR3 amino acid sequence plus V-gene family, and excluded reads lacking a unique V-gene family. As a way to deal with suspected cross-contamination and a sequencing artifact, a later analysis dropped roughly 600 nucleotide sequences that were highly shared and had low generation probability. In a later analysis, a clonal expansion index for each public chain was calculated from normalized within-repertoire ranks of inferred template counts. A later analysis computed generation probabilities with a VDJ recombination model fitted to out-of-frame rearrangements, and checked the results against IGoR. In a later analysis, TCR-TCR, TCR-HLA and TCR-CMV co-occurrence was scored with hypergeometric tests, and a repertoire-size bias correction was applied to TCR pairs. In a later analysis, false discovery rates were estimated by permuting HLA or CMV assignments 20 times. In a later analysis, co-occurring TCRs were grouped using DBSCAN, and TCRdist sequence similarity was added for clustering within HLA-allele-positive subsets. Repertoires with fewer than 30,000 or more than 120,000 public chains were left out of co-occurrence clustering, as were four to six repertoires with anomalous nucleotide sharing. Drawn from immuneACCESS, this table holds only the in-frame rearrangements with V and J called that TCRdb kept. Clones are partly lost; checked studies trace under half to an unresolved V gene and leave the rest unexplained. For V, J and clone size, that table is used; D and trimming come from the DNA. The sample table shows 150,000 to 200,000 clones, and 79% are seen once. About 2.5% of the sample is held by the ten biggest clonotypes.

Remarks on this clone: No antigen is known for it. No clone much larger than this one lies a single base away; base qualities are absent.

Beyond this particular receptor, the publication reports: In an earlier analysis of about 540 of the donors, most TCR beta V segments were observed in productive rearrangements about 87% or about 30% of the time, broadly matching IMGT annotations. Most TCR sequences were seen in very few donors, while some public TCRs were found in many individuals. A later analysis found that TCR association rates varied across HLA loci, with DRB1 alleles showing the most associated TCRs and HLA-C alleles the fewest. Linkage disequilibrium might explain the correlated functional status among segregating V segments, but an unknown experimental factor could not be ruled out. Seventeen rarely observed V segments, including chromosome 9 orphons, were excluded from the earlier analysis of just under 600 of the donors because counts were too low. The study gave a list of roughly 150 TCR beta chains associated with cytomegalovirus. The 87-base-pair reads could not distinguish some IMGT-functional V segments, including TRBV6-2 and TRBV6-3, so those segments were excluded. A further reported finding was that TCR beta sequences accurately predicted the HLA-A and HLA-B alleles for most subjects in the first cohort. The cohort was sequenced for TCR beta chains only, and without alpha or paired-chain data the features that could be detected were limited. A later analysis reported that several top co-occurrence clusters appeared linked to parvovirus B19, influenza, CMV and Epstein-Barr virus. A later analysis found that most CMV-associated TCR beta chains appeared HLA-restricted, with HLA associations seemingly driven largely by CMV exposure. CMV serostatus was the only immune exposure information available for the cohort. A few of the identified cytomegalovirus-associated TCR beta chains were confirmed in vitro to be specific for cytomegalovirus antigens. At a false discovery rate of 0.05, a later analysis linked about 17,000 TCR beta sequences to specific HLA alleles. The classifier was reported to diagnose cytomegalovirus status with high specificity and sensitivity in both the original cohort and the validation cohort. In a later genetic analysis, a missense DCLRE1C variant was associated with V-gene and J-gene trimming of TCR beta chains, and the association was replicated in an independent cohort. Presence/absence analyses assumed roughly uniform sequencing depth across donors, an assumption that may not hold. When HLA alleles, especially DR and DQ, strongly co-occurred, TCR associations were difficult to assign to individual alleles. Compared with equally common non-associated chains, HLA-associated TCR beta chains in a later analysis were more clonally expanded and had lower generation probabilities. It was suggested by the authors that the approach could potentially be generalized to other disease states and immunological phenotypes. Because some donors lacked HLA typing at each locus, the association tests relied only on the typed subset. A later genetic analysis reported fewer N-insertions in productive TCRs among donors in an Asian-associated ancestry cluster than the roughly 700-donor mean. A cluster of highly shared sequence variants was judged likely to be a technical artifact of the sequencing pipeline.

Recombination connected TRBV5-1 to TRBJ2-7, with 7 bases in between that match TRBD2. Sequenced input: PBMCs. This sequence was found in a woman aged 45-59 years in good health and CMV-seronegative. The CDR3 reads CASSTGLIYEQYF. Read as DNA, the sequence is TGCGCCAGCAGCACGGGACTAATCTACGAGCAGTACTTC.